This T cell receptor (beta chain) was sequenced in a study of blood T cell repertoires in COVID-19. Study-level background: Acute and convalescent COVID-19 samples came from the United States, Italy and Spain.

J gave up 5 bases and V 4 bases, and 10 bases lay outside the gene matches. This CDR3 is built from 16 residues. The germline V gene has CDR1 SGHRS and CDR2 YFSETQ. The repertoire was sequenced with immunoSEQ multiplex PCR; TCRdb's copy has only in-frame clones and lacks some. The sample carries some 110,000 clones, 90% to 95% recorded once. Seattle-derived patients entered the study during active infection and were followed longitudinally. This sequence originates from a man aged 45 to 65 with COVID-19, enrolled during active disease. The source material was peripheral blood. The chain carries TRBV5-1 and TRBJ2-1; 9 bases fit TRBD2. CDR3 loop: CASSGGAGGSDNEQFF. CDR3 DNA sequence: TGCGCCAGCAGCGGGGGAGCGGGAGGATCAGACAATGAGCAGTTCTTC.